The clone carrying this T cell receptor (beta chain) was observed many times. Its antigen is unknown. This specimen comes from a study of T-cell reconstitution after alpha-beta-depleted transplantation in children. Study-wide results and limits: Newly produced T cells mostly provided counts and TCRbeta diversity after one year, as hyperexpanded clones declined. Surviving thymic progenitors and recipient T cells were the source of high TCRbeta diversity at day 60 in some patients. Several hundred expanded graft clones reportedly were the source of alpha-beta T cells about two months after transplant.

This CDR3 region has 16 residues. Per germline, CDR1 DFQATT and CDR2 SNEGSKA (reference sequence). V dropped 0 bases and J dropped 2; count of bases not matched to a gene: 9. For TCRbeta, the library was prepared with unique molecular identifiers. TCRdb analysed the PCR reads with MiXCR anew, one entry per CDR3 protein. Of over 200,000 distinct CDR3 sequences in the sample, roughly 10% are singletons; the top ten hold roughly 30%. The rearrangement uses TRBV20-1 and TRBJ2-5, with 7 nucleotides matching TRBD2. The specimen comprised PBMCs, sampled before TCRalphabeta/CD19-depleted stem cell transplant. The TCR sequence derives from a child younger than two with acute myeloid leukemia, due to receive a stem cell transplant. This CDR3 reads CSARDPRLAAQETQYF. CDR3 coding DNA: TGCAGTGCTAGAGATCCCCGGCTAGCGGCTCAAGAGACCCAGTACTTC.